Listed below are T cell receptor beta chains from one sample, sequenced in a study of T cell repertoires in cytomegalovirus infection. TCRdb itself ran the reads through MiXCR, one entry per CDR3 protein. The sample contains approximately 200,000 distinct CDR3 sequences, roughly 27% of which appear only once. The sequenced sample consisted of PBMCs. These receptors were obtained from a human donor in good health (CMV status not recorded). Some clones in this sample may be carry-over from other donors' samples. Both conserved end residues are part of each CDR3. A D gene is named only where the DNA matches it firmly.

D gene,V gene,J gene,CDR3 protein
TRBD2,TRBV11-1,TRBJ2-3,CASRPGTSGGDTQYF
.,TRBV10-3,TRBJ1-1,CAISEGPTTGKSTEAFF
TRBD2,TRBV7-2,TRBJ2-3,CASSLKRFGAGNTDTQYF
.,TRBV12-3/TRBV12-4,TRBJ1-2,CASTSGSTQGDGYTF
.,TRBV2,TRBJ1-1,CASLAEVRTEAFF
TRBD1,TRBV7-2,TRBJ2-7,CASSRDRGGSYEQYF
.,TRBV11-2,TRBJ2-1,CASSLDTGTESYNEQFF
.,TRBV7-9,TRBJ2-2,CASSFLSRPPGPGELFF
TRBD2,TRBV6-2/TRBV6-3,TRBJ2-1,CASSPDLGTSGGAENEQFF
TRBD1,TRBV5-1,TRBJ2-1,CASSPSPGQSLGEQFF
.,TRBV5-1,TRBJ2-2,CASSPGLARNTGELFF
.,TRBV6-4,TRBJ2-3,CASWRTRASPRLETQYF
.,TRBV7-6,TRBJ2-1,CASSPSGAYNEQFF
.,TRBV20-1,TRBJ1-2,CSAQDGVYGYTF
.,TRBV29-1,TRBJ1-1,CSVEEQAFF
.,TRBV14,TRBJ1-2,CASSPNRDYGYTF
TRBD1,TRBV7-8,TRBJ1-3,CASSAGQSSGNTIYF
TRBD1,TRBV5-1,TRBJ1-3,CASATGVGNTIYF